This entry lists 16 T cell receptor beta chains sequenced from one sample in a study of neurological immune-mediated disorders. TCRdb independently ran MiXCR on the 5' RACE reads; one entry per CDR3 protein. The sample has roughly 100,000 distinct CDR3 sequences; 3.5% are singletons. The sample consisted of PBMCs. These receptor sequences come from a woman in her forties or fifties with multiple sclerosis.

The gene calls are TRBV7-2 and TRBJ2-2, with 8 bases fitting TRBD1. V gave up 3 bases and J gave up 3 bases; unmatched junction bases: 12. Per germline, CDR1 SGHTA and CDR2 FQGNSA. This CDR3 region has 18 residues. Here the CDR3 reads CASSFQVVGTGDTGELFF. CDR3 DNA: TGTGCCAGCAGCTTCCAAGTTGTAGGGACAGGAGACACCGGGGAGCTGTTTTTT.

The table lists this clonotype with many counts. The chain recombines TRBV9 with TRBJ2-3, with 7 bases matching TRBD2. V lost 0 bases to trimming and J lost 7 bases; unmatched junction nucleotides: 8. This CDR3 has 15 residues. Per the germline V gene, CDR1 is SGDLS and CDR2 is YYNGEE. The CDR3 DNA reads TGTGCCAGCAGCGTAGGGGCGGGGGAAGTAAATACGCAGTATTTT. Encoded protein: CASSVGAGEVNTQYF.

This clonotype was found many times. The chain is built from TRBV20-1 and TRBJ2-7; 10 bases are a match to TRBD2. V was clipped by 3 bases and J by 7 bases; unmatched bases: 9. The CDR3 sequence is 14 residues long. Looked up from germline, CDR1 is DFQATT and CDR2 is SNEGSKA (reference sequence). CDR3 nucleotide sequence: TGCAGTGCTAGGGTGCTTGGGGGACTAGCGGAGCAGTACTTC. It codes for CSARVLGGLAEQYF.

This clonotype showed up many times. The chain's CDR3 is CASSPTGGYGYTF. CDR3 nucleotide sequence: TGTGCCAGCAGCCCGACAGGGGGCTATGGCTACACCTTC. The V gene is TRBV7-2, the J gene TRBJ1-2, with 9 bases lining up with TRBD1. CDR1 and CDR2 (germline): SGHTA, FQGNSA. This CDR3 comprises 13 residues. The ends lost 5 bases at V and 4 bases at J; junction bases unmatched: 2.

This clonotype was counted at least ten times. The genes are TRBV21-1 and TRBJ1-1; the table's D gene call, TRBD1, was not cross checked with the DNA. TRBV21-1 is labeled a pseudogene. This CDR3 has 16 amino acids. CDR3 DNA: TGTGCCAGCAGCAAAGCGGGGGACAGGGTGAACACTGAAGCTTTCTTT. It specifies CASSKAGDRVNTEAFF.

There are many counts of this clonotype. This chain uses TRBV5-1 with TRBJ2-6; 7 nucleotides match TRBD1. Germline trimming cut 5 bases from V and 2 bases from J; bases unmatched to any gene: 1. The CDR3 consists of 14 residues. Per the germline V gene, CDR1 is SGHRS and CDR2 is YFSETQ. The CDR3 region is CASSDRAGANVLTF. DNA of the CDR3: TGCGCCAGCAGTGACAGGGCTGGGGCCAACGTCCTGACTTTC.

This clonotype was detected ten times or more. The rearrangement links TRBV12-3 or TRBV12-4 to TRBJ2-5, with 7 positions matching TRBD2. V lost 7 bases and J lost 2; bases outside the gene matches: 4. The CDR3 totals 13 residues. CDR3 protein: CASKLSGQETQYF. CDR3 in DNA: TGTGCCAGCAAACTTAGCGGGCAAGAGACCCAGTACTTC.

The CDR3 DNA follows: TGTGCCAGCCTGGGACACTACACAGATACGCAGTATTTT. Translation: CASLGHYTDTQYF. The chain employs TRBV19 and TRBJ2-3, with D perhaps matching TRBD1 (6 bases). This CDR3 contains 13 residues. The germline V and J ends were trimmed by 9 bases and 2 bases, with 12 bases remaining between them. Germline CDR1 and CDR2: LNHDA and SQIVND (reference sequence). Full variable domain (outside the CDR3, taken from reference TRBV19 and TRBJ2-3): DGGITQSPKYLFRKEGQNVTLSCEQNLNHDAMYWYRQDPGQGLRLIYYSQIVNDFQKGDIAEGYSVSREKKESFPLTVTSAQKNPTAFYLCASLGHYTDTQYFGPGTRLTVL.

This clonotype has only a few counts. The genes are TRBV4-2 and TRBJ1-2; 7 positions match TRBD1. CDR1 is LGHNA, CDR2 YNFKEQ, per germline. The junction had 6 bases not matched to a gene; V was cut back by 1 base and J by 4 bases. The CDR3 extends over 15 amino acids. The CDR3 DNA reads TGTGCCAGCAGCCAAGTCGACAGGGTGCCCTATGGCTACACCTTC. This codes for CASSQVDRVPYGYTF.

This clonotype was counted many times. This chain connects TRBV6-2 or TRBV6-3 to TRBJ1-1; the match to TRBD1 covers 7 bases. V lost 5 bases and J lost 2; bases outside the gene matches: 11. In germline, CDR1 is MNHEY, CDR2 SVGEGT. The length of the CDR3 is 16 residues. The CDR3, as DNA: TGTGCCAGCAGTCCCCGACAGGGAAGGACTAACACTGAAGCTTTCTTT. Its protein product is CASSPRQGRTNTEAFF.

This clonotype was recorded many times. V usage is TRBV5-1 and J usage is TRBJ2-5; 8 bases are shared with TRBD2. Trimming removed 4 bases from V and 2 bases from J; junction bases left unmatched: 7. Germline assignment: CDR1 SGHRS and CDR2 YFSETQ. The CDR3 sequence is 15 residues long. CDR3 sequence (DNA): TGCGCCAGCAGCGGTAGCGGGGAACGTCAAGAGACCCAGTACTTC. Translating gives CASSGSGERQETQYF.

This clonotype has at least ten counts. J is TRBJ1-2 and V is TRBV25-1; possibly TRBD1 for D (5 bases). CDR1 MGHDK and CDR2 SYGVNS come from the germline V gene. The V and J ends lost 1 base and 6 bases respectively, with 15 bases between them. The CDR3 covers 15 residues. As DNA, the CDR3 is TGTGCCAGCAGTGAATTAATAGGGGCGTTCGATGGCTACACCTTC. It translates to CASSELIGAFDGYTF.

This clonotype came up many times. The V and J genes are TRBV29-1 and TRBJ1-1; no firm D call. The CDR3 runs 14 residues. Trimming stripped 3 bases from V and 5 bases from J, with 16 bases between. Germline V gives CDR1 SQVTM, CDR2 ANQGSEA. This chain's CDR3 is CSVEGIPARTEAFF. The DNA of the CDR3 is TGCAGCGTTGAGGGGATTCCCGCCAGAACTGAAGCTTTCTTT.

The CDR3 DNA follows: TGTGCCAGCAGCCCCTCCAGCGGTACCTACAATGAGCAGTTCTTC. It specifies CASSPSSGTYNEQFF. V usage is TRBV7-9 and J usage is TRBJ2-1, with D possibly matching TRBD2 (5 bases). The CDR3 covers 15 residues. From germline, CDR1 is SEHNR and CDR2 FQNEAQ (reference sequence). V lost 5 bases to trimming and J lost 2 bases, with 13 bases between them.

This clonotype was detected a few times. A much larger clone differs by one base, so this may be a read error. The gene calls are TRBV7-2 and TRBJ1-5, with D hard to call. CDR3 length equals 13 residues. The germline CDR1 and CDR2 sequences are SGHTA and FQGNSA. CDR3: CASSSWENQHQHF. CDR3 coding DNA: TGTGCCAGCAGCTCTTGGGAAAATCAGCACCAGCATTTT.

A few counts support this clonotype. One junction end does not reproduce the germline sequence, and a read error may be involved. This chain links TRBV12-3 or TRBV12-4 with TRBJ1-6; 9 bases are a match to TRBD1. This CDR3 region has 14 residues. DNA of the CDR3: TGTGCCAGCAGTTTGGGGACAGGGAATTCAACCCTCAACTTT. It yields the protein CASSLGTGNSTLNF.